This T cell receptor (beta chain) was documented in a study of T cells in Graves' hyperthyroidism and ophthalmopathy. This clonotype was seen ten or more times. The antigen remains unidentified. Researchers defined stable Graves' hyperthyroidism as no ophthalmopathy progression within 18 months. Clinical symptoms, serum thyroxine and TRAb, thyroid ultrasound and orbital computed tomography together formed the diagnostic basis. Whole-study results and caveats: Among clonotypes expanded in thyroid above 0.001, most were also found in blood. A 13 V-J model separated ophthalmopathy from stable hyperthyroidism.

V dropped 0 bases and J dropped 3 bases, with 8 bases sitting between them. The CDR3 loop spans 13 amino acids. From germline, CDR1 is GTSNPN and CDR2 SVGIG (reference sequence). Amplified regions were TCR beta CDR3 sequences from RNA transcripts. Researchers ran a first-round RT-PCR on the TCR CDR3 using the HTBI primer set. TCRdb used MiXCR to reprocess the multiplex PCR reads, holding one entry per CDR3 protein. Seen here are roughly 740,000 distinct CDR3 sequences, approximately 16% observed once, and the top ten hold roughly 8%. Sequences were obtained from blood. The chain combines TRBV30 with TRBJ1-1; D is possibly TRBD1 (5 bases). This clonotype was obtained from a man aged 18 to 29 with Graves' hyperthyroidism. The DNA of the CDR3 is TGTGCCTGGAGTGTACAGGCCTACACTGAAGCTTTCTTT. This codes for CAWSVQAYTEAFF.